These T cell receptor beta chains were read from a single sample in a study of early T cells in non-severe SARS-CoV-2 infection. Via MiXCR, TCRdb re-called the 5' RACE reads, giving one row per CDR3 protein. Of 25,000 to 35,000 distinct CDR3 sequences listed, around 5.8% are singletons. Sequencing used whole blood. All receptors come from an adult who was a healthcare worker with PCR-confirmed SARS-CoV-2 infection or an uninfected control (not recorded which). Each CDR3 is given with its conserved first and last residue. D genes are given only for firm matches. Clone size is given for some rows only: seen once, a few or many times, or a class if the clone is expanded.

TRBV19	TRBJ2-3	NA	NA	CASSSGTDTQYF	TGTGCCAGTAGTTCCGGCACAGATACGCAGTATTTT
TRBV15	TRBJ2-1	TRBD2	many	CATSRGEGAGVRNEQFF	TGTGCCACCAGCAGAGGTGAGGGAGCGGGGGTACGGAATGAGCAGTTCTTC
TRBV11-2	TRBJ1-5	NA	few	CASSYDRFTAQPQHF	TGTGCCAGCAGCTATGATCGGTTCACAGCACAGCCCCAGCATTTT
TRBV28	TRBJ1-6	TRBD1	many	CASRPRDSYNSPLHF	TGTGCCAGCAGACCACGGGACAGTTATAATTCACCCCTCCACTTT
TRBV27	TRBJ2-3	NA	NA	CASSSPGVLGDHVGTDTQYF	TGTGCCAGCAGTTCCCCGGGGGTTTTAGGGGACCACGTTGGGACAGATACGCAGTATTTT
TRBV11-2	TRBJ2-7	TRBD2	many	CASSSPTNLAGERYEQYF	TGTGCCAGCAGCTCACCAACGAACTTAGCGGGAGAGAGGTACGAGCAGTACTTC
TRBV6-5	TRBJ2-4	NA	many	CASSYSVRGNIQYF	TGTGCCAGCAGTTACTCGGTCAGGGGAAACATTCAGTACTTC
TRBV7-9	TRBJ2-4	NA	many	CASSFAGSSQNIQYF	TGTGCCAGCAGCTTCGCTGGGAGTAGCCAAAACATTCAGTACTTC
TRBV12-3/TRBV12-4	TRBJ1-1	NA	many	CASSLVGGYTEAFF	TGTGCCAGCAGTTTAGTGGGGGGCTACACTGAAGCTTTCTTT
TRBV20-1	TRBJ1-6	NA	many	CSARDRGKLGNSPLHF	TGCAGTGCTAGAGATCGGGGGAAATTAGGGAATTCACCCCTCCACTTT
TRBV13	TRBJ2-7	NA	many	CASSFLGPTYEQYF	TGTGCCAGCAGCTTCCTCGGTCCCACCTACGAGCAGTACTTC